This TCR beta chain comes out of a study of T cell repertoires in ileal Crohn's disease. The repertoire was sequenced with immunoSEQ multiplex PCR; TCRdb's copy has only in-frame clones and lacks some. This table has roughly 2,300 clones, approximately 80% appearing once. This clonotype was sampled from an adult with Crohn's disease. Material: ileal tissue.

The CDR3 DNA is TGTGCCAGCAGTTTATCAGGGTTCCACGAGCAGTACTTC. Translated: CASSLSGFHEQYF. The genes are TRBV28 and TRBJ2-7, with D perhaps TRBD1 (5 bases). The CDR3 consists of 13 residues. The V gene's germline CDR1 is MDHEN and CDR2 SYDVKM. Trimming stripped 1 base from V and 5 bases from J, with 9 bases between.